What follows describes a single T cell receptor (beta chain). The data stem from a study of blood T cell repertoires in COVID-19. The wider study: COVID-19 samples, acute and convalescent, were from the United States, Italy and Spain. T cells, B-cell-depleted T cells, or PBMCs supplied cDNA or gDNA.

The V and J ends lost 6 bases and 3 bases, in that order; junction bases with no gene match: 5. This CDR3 comprises 16 residues. CDR1 WSHSY and CDR2 SAAADI come from the germline V gene. TCRdb keeps only in-frame clones here, not all; method: immunoSEQ multiplex PCR. Of some 70,000 clones listed, 83% are singletons. What was sequenced was peripheral blood. The TCR sequence derives from a man at least 80 years old with acute or convalescent COVID-19. The chain is built from TRBV10-2 and TRBJ1-4, with 12 nucleotides matching TRBD1. This chain's CDR3 is CASRVGTGGSNEKLFF. The CDR3 DNA reads as TGCGCCAGCAGGGTTGGGACAGGGGGCTCTAATGAAAAACTGTTTTTT.